This is a list of T cell receptor beta chains from one sample in a study of cytomegalovirus exposure and HLA in healthy donors. Clones were sequenced by immunoSEQ multiplex PCR, and TCRdb holds only the in-frame ones, with some missing. The table includes approximately 73,000 clones, about two thirds detected once. The specimen was PBMCs. The receptors stem from a man between 25 and 39 years old in good health and CMV-seropositive. CDR3s include the opening cysteine and the closing phenylalanine or tryptophan. A D gene is named only where the DNA matches it firmly. Part of the rows lack a size; the others show once, few, many or a class for expanded clones.

TRBJ1-2 TRBV28 . TRBD1 TGTGCCAGCACCGACAGGGAACCCTATGGCTACACCTTC CASTDREPYGYTF
TRBJ1-2 TRBV2 . . TGTGCCAGCATCATTAACTATGGCTACACCTTC CASIINYGYTF
TRBJ2-7 TRBV10-3 . . TGTGCCATCACGGGGGTTAACTACGAGCAGTACTTC CAITGVNYEQYF
TRBJ2-1 TRBV7-6 . . TGTGCCAGCAGTTCTCATCCGGCGGGGGCCGGGGATGAGCAGTTCTTC CASSSHPAGAGDEQFF
TRBJ2-7 TRBV5-6 few TRBD1 TGTGCCAGCAGCTTTTGGAGACAGGGCTACGAGCAGTACTTC CASSFWRQGYEQYF
TRBJ1-2 TRBV28 . TRBD1 TGTGCCAGCAGTCGGGACAGGAATGGCTACACCTTC CASSRDRNGYTF
TRBJ2-7 TRBV4-1 once . TGCGCCAGCAGCCAAGAATTTCGCGGGGGCATTACCTACGAGCAGTACTTC CASSQEFRGGITYEQYF
TRBJ2-2 TRBV6-5 . TRBD2 TGTGCCAGCAGTTCTCCTAGCGGATCACCCGGGGAGCTGTTTTTT CASSSPSGSPGELFF
TRBJ1-5 TRBV7-9 few . TGTGCCAGCAGCGGTACGGAGCGGGGCTTAAACACACCCCAGCATTTT CASSGTERGLNTPQHF
TRBJ2-2 TRBV2 once TRBD1 TGTGCCAGCAGTTCCGGGACAGGTCCCGGGTCGGAGCTGTTTTTT CASSSGTGPGSELFF
TRBJ2-7 TRBV29-1 . TRBD2 TGCAGCGTTCGGTCTCTAGCGGCCTACGAGCAGTACTTC CSVRSLAAYEQYF
TRBJ1-3 TRBV28 . . TGTGCCAGCAGACCGGGTAGCTCTGGAAACACCATATATTTT CASRPGSSGNTIYF